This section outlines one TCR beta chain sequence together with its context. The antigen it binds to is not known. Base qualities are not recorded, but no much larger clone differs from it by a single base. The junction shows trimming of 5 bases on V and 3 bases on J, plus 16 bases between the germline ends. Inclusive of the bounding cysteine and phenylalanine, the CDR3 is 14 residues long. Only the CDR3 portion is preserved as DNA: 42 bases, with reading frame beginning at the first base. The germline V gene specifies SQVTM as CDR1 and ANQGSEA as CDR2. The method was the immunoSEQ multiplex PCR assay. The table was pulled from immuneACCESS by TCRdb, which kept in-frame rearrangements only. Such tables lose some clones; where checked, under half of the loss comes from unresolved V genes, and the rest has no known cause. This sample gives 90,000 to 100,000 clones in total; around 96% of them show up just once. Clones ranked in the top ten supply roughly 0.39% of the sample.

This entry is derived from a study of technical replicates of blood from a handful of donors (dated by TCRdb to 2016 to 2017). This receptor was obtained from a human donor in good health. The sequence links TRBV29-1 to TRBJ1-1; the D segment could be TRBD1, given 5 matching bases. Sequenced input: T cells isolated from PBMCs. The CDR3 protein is CSVFLAGGYTEAFF. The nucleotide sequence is TGCAGCGTTTTTCTTGCGGGGGGGTACACTGAAGCTTTCTTT.